A single T cell receptor (beta chain) is shown here with its context. The antigen is not known. These data are taken from a study of lymphopenia after photon versus proton radiotherapy. Study findings and constraints: Relative stability marked proton patients; photon patients lost diversity and naive cells.

Using immunoSEQ multiplex PCR, the repertoire was profiled, and TCRdb retains in-frame clones only, with some absent. The profile shows roughly 41,000 clones, about 83% of them singletons. V trimming: 6 bases; J trimming: 0 bases; junction bases outside the gene matches: 6. Germline V gives CDR1 KGHSH, CDR2 LQKENI. The CDR3 length is 17 residues. Sequenced here: peripheral blood, sampled from a patient treated with photon-based radiotherapy. The chain combines TRBV18 with TRBJ2-7; 15 bases are shared with TRBD2. This receptor was taken from a man aged 45-60 years with gastric cancer. CDR3 DNA sequence: TGTGCCAGCTCCCCGGGACTAGCGGGAGGCCTCTCCTACGAGCAGTACTTC. It is translated as CASSPGLAGGLSYEQYF.